The 18 T cell receptor beta chains given below trace back to one sample, sequenced in a study of T cells in narcolepsy (dated by TCRdb to 2016 to 2019). Receptor amplification or capture employed the immunoSEQ multiplex PCR assay. The clones in this table, taken by TCRdb from immuneACCESS, are in-frame only. Not every clone is retained; where verified, under half of the shortfall comes from an unresolved V gene, and the cause of the rest is unknown. A total of about 35,000 clones appear in this sample, about 85% of them only once. The ten largest clones add up to roughly 0.79% of the sample. Sequences were obtained from CD45RA- memory CD4+ T cells from PBMCs. The cell subset or site label, as the study defines it: memory T cells sorted ex vivo from peripheral blood. Receptor source: a human donor with narcolepsy.

The chain recombines TRBV7-2 with TRBJ2-5, with D possibly matching TRBD1 (6 bases). CDR1 and CDR2 (germline): SGHTA, FQGNSA. The CDR3 contains 16 residues. Trimming stripped 2 bases from V and 4 bases from J, with 17 bases between. The CDR3 sequence is CASSLRRSGVGETQYF. In DNA, the CDR3 is TGTGCCAGCAGCTTAAGGCGGTCAGGGGTCGGAGAGACCCAGTACTTC. Full variable domain (rest looked up from reference TRBV7-2 and TRBJ2-5): GAGVSQSPSNKVTEKGKDVELRCDPISGHTALYWYRQSLGQGLEFLIYFQGNSAPDKSGLPSDRFSAERTGGSVSTLTIQRTQQEDSAVYLCASSLRRSGVGETQYFGPGTRLLVL.

This clone was seen just once. V is TRBV7-9 and J is TRBJ2-7; tentatively, D is TRBD2 (7 bases). This CDR3 comprises 18 residues. The germline V and J ends were trimmed by 4 bases and 3 bases, with 25 bases remaining between them. Germline V gives CDR1 SEHNR, CDR2 FQNEAQ (reference sequence). The CDR3: CASSSTGEGGQVSYEQYF. CDR3 sequence (DNA): TGTGCCAGCAGCTCGACGGGCGAGGGGGGGCAAGTTAGCTACGAGCAGTACTTC.

The V and J genes are TRBV11-3 and TRBJ2-2, with 7 bases matching TRBD1. The CDR3 sequence is 15 residues long. Trimming took 1 base from V and 1 from J; bases not matched to a gene: 0. Germline V gives CDR1 SGHNT, CDR2 YENEEA. This CDR3 reads CASSLGQGNTGELFF. The CDR3, as DNA: TGTGCCAGCAGCTTAGGACAGGGGAACACCGGGGAGCTGTTTTTT.

The chain has TRBV5-4 and TRBJ2-5, with 12 positions matching TRBD2. The J segment lost 2 bases and the V segment lost 1 base, leaving 9 bases of the junction unmatched. This CDR3 contains 18 residues. Germline CDR1 reads SGHNT; CDR2 reads YYREEE (reference sequence). The CDR3 protein is CASSLPGLAGLGQETQYF. DNA for the CDR3: TGTGCCAGCAGCTTGCCCGGACTAGCGGGGTTGGGACAAGAGACCCAGTACTTC.

The chain combines TRBV7-3 with TRBJ2-7; D might be TRBD1 (5 bases). Germline assignment: CDR1 SGHTA and CDR2 FQGTGA. Trimming stripped 2 bases from V and 6 bases from J, with 11 bases between. CDR3 size: 13 residues. CDR3 coding DNA: TGTGCCAGCAGCTTAGATCAGGGCCTCGAGCAGTACTTC. The encoded protein is CASSLDQGLEQYF.

The CDR3 spells CASSASNARGAFQPQHF. CDR3 DNA sequence: TGTGCCAGCAGTGCGAGTAACGCGAGGGGGGCCTTTCAGCCCCAGCATTTT. V gene TRBV6-1 combines with J gene TRBJ1-5; tentative D call: TRBD1 (6 bases). Germline assignment: CDR1 MNHNS and CDR2 SASEGT. The CDR3 is 17 amino acids. V was clipped by 4 bases and J by 6 bases, with 22 bases between them.

V usage is TRBV21-1 and J usage is TRBJ1-1. TRBV21-1 is deemed a pseudogene. The CDR3 is 15 residues long. CDR3: CASSKGAVPSTEAFF. The CDR3 DNA is TGTGCCAGCAGCAAAGGGGCGGTACCGAGCACTGAAGCTTTCTTT.

This chain uses TRBV6-1 with TRBJ1-2; 7 bases line up with TRBD1. V shed 1 base and J 2 bases; nucleotides not matched to a gene: 1. CDR1 and CDR2 (germline): MNHNS, SASEGT. The CDR3 length is 14 residues. This chain's CDR3 is CASSEGTGNYGYTF. CDR3 nucleotide sequence: TGTGCCAGCAGTGAAGGGACAGGAAACTATGGCTACACCTTC.

V and J are TRBV7-2 and TRBJ1-1; D remains unclear. The CDR3 has 14 amino acids. The V gene's germline CDR1 is SGHTA and CDR2 FQGNSA. Between the trimmed V and J ends, which lost 1 base and 7 bases, there was a span of 13 bases. The CDR3 region is CASSLGNIANEAFF. CDR3 bases: TGTGCCAGCAGCTTAGGGAATATCGCTAATGAAGCTTTCTTT.

The chain uses TRBV18 and TRBJ2-1, with 11 bases fitting TRBD1. J lost 4 bases, V lost 5 bases, and 1 base had no gene match. Germline loops: CDR1 KGHSH, CDR2 LQKENI. This CDR3 contains 14 residues. The CDR3 reads CASSGQGAYNEQFF. CDR3 in DNA: TGTGCCAGCTCAGGACAGGGGGCTTACAATGAGCAGTTCTTC. The full variable domain, its missing parts supplied by reference TRBV18 and TRBJ2-1, is NAGVMQNPRHLVRRRGQEARLRCSPMKGHSHVYWYRQLPEEGLKFMVYLQKENIIDESGMPKERFSAEFPKEGPSILRIQQVVRGDSAAYFCASSGQGAYNEQFFGPGTRLTVL.

This clone was detected once. The rearrangement uses TRBV6-1 and TRBJ2-7; D not certain. Germline loops: CDR1 MNHNS, CDR2 SASEGT. The length of the CDR3 is 12 residues. Trimming removed 2 bases from V and 7 bases from J, with 9 bases in between. CDR3 sequence: CASSELQREQYF. For the CDR3, the DNA is TGTGCCAGCAGTGAATTACAAAGGGAGCAGTACTTC.

The chain employs TRBV19 and TRBJ1-2; no clear D. Per the germline V gene, CDR1 is LNHDA and CDR2 is SQIVND (reference sequence). V was pared by 2 bases and J by 8 bases, with 12 bases between. The CDR3 length is 13 residues. CDR3 in DNA: TGTGCCAGTAGTATACTGGAGGCGGGGGGCTACACCTTC. It is translated as CASSILEAGGYTF.

The chain joins TRBV6-4 to TRBJ2-1; 10 nucleotides line up with TRBD2. Trimming at V came to 2 bases and at J to 9 bases, leaving 4 bases not matched to a gene. Germline CDR1 and CDR2: MRHNA and SNTAGT. This CDR3 has 14 amino acids. CDR3 DNA sequence: TGTGCCAGCAGTGACCAACTAGCGGGGACTGAGCAGTTCTTC. Protein product: CASSDQLAGTEQFF.

The genes are TRBV14 and TRBJ2-5; D gene ambiguous. Trimming stripped 0 bases from V and 5 bases from J, with 4 bases between. Germline-derived CDR1 and CDR2 are SGHDN and FVKESK. The CDR3 runs to 12 residues. CDR3 bases: TGTGCCAGCAGCCAAGAGGGGGAGACCCAGTACTTC. It specifies CASSQEGETQYF. The entire variable domain, with the rest obtained from reference TRBV14 and TRBJ2-5, is as follows: EAGVTQFPSHSVIEKGQTVTLRCDPISGHDNLYWYRRVMGKEIKFLLHFVKESKQDESGMPNNRFLAERTGGTYSTLKVQPAELEDSGVYFCASSQEGETQYFGPGTRLLVL.

CDR3 loop: CASSRDIVAKNIQYF. DNA for the CDR3: TGTGCCAGCAGCCGGGACATCGTAGCCAAAAACATTCAGTACTTC. The V gene is TRBV6-5, the J gene TRBJ2-4, with a tentative D call TRBD1 (6 bases). Germline-derived CDR1 and CDR2 are MNHEY and SVGAGI. This CDR3 spans 15 amino acids. Trimming removed 6 bases from V and 0 bases from J, with 12 bases in between.

This clone was observed once. The gene calls are TRBV4-1 and TRBJ1-1; D may be TRBD1 (5 bases). CDR3 length: 11 residues. Looked up from germline, CDR1 is MGHRA and CDR2 is YSYEKL. V was pared by 0 bases and J by 13 bases, with 9 bases between. Here the CDR3 DNA reads TGCGCCAGCAGCCAAGAACAGGATCGTTTCTTT. Protein sequence: CASSQEQDRFF.

CDR3 in DNA: TGTGCCAGCACGAAGGGGGGAGGACAAGAGACCCAGTACTTC. Translating it yields CASTKGGGQETQYF. The V gene is TRBV5-5, the J gene TRBJ2-5; D could derive from TRBD1 or TRBD2 (6 bases each). Trimming shortened V by 6 bases and J by 2 bases, and 14 bases separated the two germline ends. The CDR3 runs 14 residues. CDR1 SGHKS and CDR2 YYEKEE come from the germline V gene (reference sequence).

This rearrangement joins TRBV2 to TRBJ1-5, with D possibly being TRBD1 (5 bases). The V gene's germline CDR1 is SNHLY and CDR2 FYNNEI. This CDR3 has 14 amino acids. The V end lost 4 bases, the J end lost 3 bases, and 10 bases lay between the germline ends. CDR3 coding DNA: TGTGCCAGCAGTGTAACCGGGGCCAATCAGCCCCAGCATTTT. Protein product: CASSVTGANQPQHF.